What follows are 18 T cell receptor beta chains derived from one specimen sequenced in a study of blood T cell repertoires in COVID-19. Generated by immunoSEQ multiplex PCR, the TCRdb table keeps only in-frame clones and is missing some. In the table there are 10,000 to 15,000 clones, about 89% of which are singletons. Sequencing was carried out using peripheral blood. The receptors here all came from a woman aged 60-70 years with active COVID-19.

The chain recombines TRBV18 with TRBJ2-1, with 12 positions matching TRBD2. The V gene end was trimmed by 3 bases and the J gene end by 10 bases; junction bases not matched to a gene: 7. CDR3 size: 15 residues. Germline V gene lookup returns CDR1 KGHSH and CDR2 LQKENI. CDR3 region: CASSPVVLAGGEQFF. CDR3 nucleotide sequence: TGTGCCAGCTCACCGGTAGTGCTAGCGGGGGGGGAGCAGTTCTTC. The full variable domain, in which reference TRBV18 and TRBJ2-1 provide the parts outside the CDR3, is NAGVMQNPRHLVRRRGQEARLRCSPMKGHSHVYWYRQLPEEGLKFMVYLQKENIIDESGMPKERFSAEFPKEGPSILRIQQVVRGDSAAYFCASSPVVLAGGEQFFGPGTRLTVL.

On this clone itself: Mismatch with germline at one junction end may stem from a read error. CDR3 DNA sequence: TGTGCCAGCAGCCTAGGTGGGGGACAGGGTGGTTCACCCCTCCACTTT. Translation: CASSLGGGQGGSPLHF. V usage is TRBV13 and J usage is TRBJ1-6, with 9 bases aligning to TRBD1. CDR1 is PRHDT and CDR2 is FYEKMQ in the germline V gene (reference sequence). This CDR3 has 16 amino acids.

The CDR3, as DNA: TGCGCCAGCAGTGGGGGACTCCCTCCCACAGATACGCAGTATTTT. Translated, it gives CASSGGLPPTDTQYF. The chain uses TRBV10-1 and TRBJ2-3; TRBD2 is a possible D gene (6 bases). The CDR3 is 15 residues long. Per germline, CDR1 WNHNN and CDR2 SYGVQD (reference sequence). V dropped 4 bases and J dropped 2 bases, with 13 bases sitting between them.

The genes are TRBV6-5 and TRBJ2-3; TRBD2 matches at 11 bases. CDR3 length: 14 amino acids. Trimming at V came to 4 bases and at J to 4 bases, leaving 1 base not matched to a gene. CDR1 and CDR2 (germline): MNHEY, SVGAGI. The CDR3 DNA is TGTGCCAGCAGTTTACTAGCGGGGGCAGATACGCAGTATTTT. Protein product: CASSLLAGADTQYF.

The V call is TRBV19, the J call TRBJ2-6; 7 nucleotides agree with TRBD1. CDR1 is LNHDA and CDR2 is SQIVND in the germline V gene (reference sequence). This CDR3 region has 20 residues. V gave up 4 bases and J gave up 0 bases; unmatched junction bases: 15. The CDR3: CASSTPLSAGGFSGANVLTF. As DNA, the CDR3 is TGTGCCAGTAGTACCCCCCTTAGCGCAGGGGGATTCTCTGGGGCCAACGTCCTGACTTTC.

The chain has TRBV11-2 and TRBJ2-3; weak D call: TRBD2 (6 bases). The CDR3 contains 14 residues. V was shortened by 6 bases and J by 2 bases, with 12 bases between the two germline ends. From germline, CDR1 is SGHAT and CDR2 FQNNGV. CDR3 sequence (DNA): TGTGCCAGCAGAGTGGGAGGTAACACAGATACGCAGTATTTT. This sequence encodes CASRVGGNTDTQYF.

V usage is TRBV10-3 and J usage is TRBJ2-3; 10 bases align to TRBD2. J was trimmed by 0 bases and V by 10 bases; bases with no gene match: 10. CDR1 is ENHRY and CDR2 is SYGVKD in the germline V gene. The CDR3 runs 16 residues. CDR3 sequence reads: CASSGGPPESTDTQYF. DNA of the CDR3: TGTGCCAGTAGCGGGGGGCCTCCAGAAAGCACAGATACGCAGTATTTT.

The chain combines TRBV5-4 with TRBJ1-3; D not resolved. There are 14 residues in the CDR3. Per germline, CDR1 SGHNT and CDR2 YYREEE (reference sequence). Trimming stripped 0 bases from V and 8 bases from J, with 12 bases between. In DNA form, the CDR3 reads TGTGCCAGCAGCTTGGGGGTAGATCTAGACACCATATATTTT. Amino acids: CASSLGVDLDTIYF.

The chain links TRBV3-1 (or the pseudogene TRBV3-2) to TRBJ2-1; tentative D call: TRBD2 (5 bases). The CDR3 loop spans 13 amino acids. Germline CDR1 LGHDT, CDR2 YNNKEL (reference sequence). Trimming pared 1 base from V and 6 bases from J, leaving 7 bases between. CDR3 amino acids: CASSQAGVNEQFF. The CDR3 nucleotides read TGTGCCAGCAGCCAAGCCGGGGTCAATGAGCAGTTCTTC.

DNA for the CDR3: TGTGCCAGCATCCCCTGGGGGGGTCCCGACTACGAGCAGTACTTC. This encodes CASIPWGGPDYEQYF. This chain joins TRBV11-3 and TRBJ2-7, with 7 bases aligning to TRBD2. CDR3 length: 15 residues. Unmatched junction bases numbered 12, after V lost 7 bases and J lost 3 bases. CDR1 is SGHNT, CDR2 YENEEA, per germline.

This chain uses TRBV11-2 with TRBJ1-1; 8 nucleotides align to TRBD1. This CDR3 region has 14 residues. The junction had 3 bases not matched to a gene; V was cut back by 5 bases and J by 1 base. CDR1 is SGHAT, CDR2 FQNNGV, per germline. The CDR3 spells CASSTDRGNTEAFF. The DNA of the CDR3 is TGTGCCAGCAGCACTGACAGGGGGAACACTGAAGCTTTCTTT.

V and J are TRBV10-3 and TRBJ2-1; no firm D call. Germline-derived CDR1 and CDR2 are ENHRY and SYGVKD. Trimming shortened V by 4 bases and J by 7 bases, and 14 bases separated the two germline ends. The CDR3 spans 14 residues. The CDR3 sequence: CAISVSESGNEQFF. CDR3 DNA sequence: TGTGCCATCAGTGTTTCCGAGTCGGGTAATGAGCAGTTCTTC.

The J gene is TRBJ2-1, the V gene TRBV4-1; 7 bases agree with TRBD2. Germline V CDR1 and CDR2: MGHRA, YSYEKL. The V and J ends lost 2 bases and 0 bases, in that order; junction bases with no gene match: 7. There are 17 residues in the CDR3. CDR3 in DNA: TGCGCCAGCAGCCAAAGGCTAGCGGAGGTCTCCTACAATGAGCAGTTCTTC. Encoded protein: CASSQRLAEVSYNEQFF.

V gene TRBV4-1 combines with J gene TRBJ1-5, with D perhaps matching TRBD1 (5 bases). Trimming left V 0 bases short and J 6 bases short, with 9 bases between. The length of the CDR3 is 14 residues. Germline-derived CDR1 and CDR2 are MGHRA and YSYEKL. The CDR3 DNA follows: TGCGCCAGCAGCCAAGATAGGGGTAGTCAGCCCCAGCATTTT. Translation gives CASSQDRGSQPQHF.

For the CDR3, the DNA is TGTGCCAGCATCGTGGCTGTGGGACAGGGAACAGAGACCCAGTACTTC. Its translation is CASIVAVGQGTETQYF. The rearrangement uses TRBV7-7 and TRBJ2-5; TRBD1 agrees at 9 bases. The CDR3 contains 16 residues. Germline-derived CDR1 and CDR2 are SSHAT and FNYEAQ (reference sequence). J lost 4 bases, V lost 7 bases, and 13 bases had no gene match.

The chain uses TRBV5-1 and TRBJ2-1; 11 bases line up with TRBD2. The CDR3 contains 16 residues. Germline CDR1 reads SGHRS; CDR2 reads YFSETQ. V was pared by 4 bases and J by 9 bases, with 12 bases of the junction left unmatched. CDR3 coding DNA: TGCGCCAGCAGCCCAGCATTAGCGGGAGGGCCTGGTGAGCAGTTCTTC. Translating it yields CASSPALAGGPGEQFF.

The chain links TRBV9 to TRBJ2-1, with 10 bases fitting TRBD2. V lost 4 bases to trimming and J lost 2 bases; unmatched junction nucleotides: 6. There are 16 residues in the CDR3. Germline V gene sequence: CDR1 SGDLS, CDR2 YYNGEE. CDR3 DNA sequence: TGTGCCAGCAGCACTCTAGCGGGAGTGACCTACAATGAGCAGTTCTTC. Its translation: CASSTLAGVTYNEQFF.

CDR3 nucleotides: TGTGCCAGCAGTGAAGGATACAGGGGAACTAATTCACCCCTCCACTTT. Its translation is CASSEGYRGTNSPLHF. The rearrangement joins TRBV6-1 to TRBJ1-6; 7 bases are a match to TRBD1. There are 16 residues in the CDR3. Germline V gene data show CDR1 as MNHNS and CDR2 as SASEGT. Germline trimming cut 1 base from V and 6 bases from J; bases unmatched to any gene: 6.